The 2 T cell receptor beta chains listed next were all sequenced from one sample in a study of lymphopenia after photon versus proton radiotherapy (dated 2019 in TCRdb). Library creation used the immunoSEQ multiplex PCR assay. This is the immuneACCESS table as TCRdb keeps it, with only in-frame sequences that have V and J called. A part of the clones is gone; compared with another copy, unresolved V genes explain less than half, and the rest is unexplained. For this sample there are 68,000 or so clones; roughly 90% appear just once. Jointly, the top ten make up less than 3.5% of the sample. The source material was peripheral blood, sampled from a patient treated with photon-based radiotherapy. Receptors were obtained from a woman between 65 and 79 years old with pancreatic cancer.

V and J are TRBV25-1 and TRBJ2-3; unclear D gene. The CDR3 runs to 12 residues. Trimming pared 4 bases from V and 7 bases from J, leaving 9 bases between. Germline CDR1 reads MGHDK; CDR2 reads SYGVNS. This chain's CDR3 is CASSVSANTQYF. CDR3 bases: TGTGCCAGCAGTGTTTCTGCGAATACGCAGTATTTT.

The chain combines TRBV18 with TRBJ2-5, with 8 nucleotides matching TRBD1. In germline, CDR1 is KGHSH, CDR2 LQKENI. With 4 bases clipped from V and 3 bases from J, the junction kept 1 base outside the gene matches. The CDR3 covers 13 residues. The chain's CDR3 is CASSRTGKETQYF. CDR3 nucleotides: TGTGCCAGCTCACGGACAGGGAAAGAGACCCAGTACTTC.